This record covers a single TCR beta chain. Its antigen is unidentified. This entry comes from a study of shared clonotypes between healthy human individuals. In the naive CD8 group, cells lacked CD45RO and were positively selected for CCR7, so terminally differentiated effector memory CD45RA+ cells were left out. Study-level results: Clonotype sharing levels among donors were expected to vary with sequencing depth. Naive CD4 clonotypes overlapped across a handful of donors at roughly 5%. Non-shared clonotypes had lower generation probabilities than clonotypes shared by all four sorted-subset donors. The represented genetic and exposure-history diversity was limited by the small number of donors.

Method: immunoSEQ multiplex PCR; TCRdb's copy keeps in-frame clones and lacks some. This table has 650,000 to 800,000 clones, around 92% appearing once. Trimming took 5 bases from V and 2 from J; bases not matched to a gene: 8. The CDR3 extends over 15 amino acids. Germline values: CDR1 SGHAT, CDR2 FQNNGV. The chain has TRBV11-2 and TRBJ2-7, with TRBD1 matching over 8 bases. The receptor comes from a man aged 30 to 39 in good health. Sequencing was done on a sample of naive CD8+ T cells sorted from blood. This CDR3 is CASSPRTGPTYEQYF. DNA for the CDR3: TGTGCCAGCAGCCCCCGGACAGGGCCCACCTACGAGCAGTACTTC.